A selection of T cell receptor beta chains follows, all from one sample in a study of T cells in Graves' hyperthyroidism and ophthalmopathy. TCRdb ran MiXCR on the multiplex PCR reads and lists one entry per CDR3 protein. The table has hundreds of thousands of distinct CDR3 sequences, about 20% seen once. What was sequenced was blood. These receptors came from a man aged 25-45 years with Graves' ophthalmopathy. CDR3s include the opening cysteine and the closing phenylalanine or tryptophan. D genes are given only for firm matches. Expanded clones get a size class; other rows say once, few or many, or leave the size out.

v_call	j_call	d_call	clone_size	cdr3_nt	cdr3_aa
TRBV20-1	TRBJ1-2	NA	NA	TGCAGTGCCATAGAGGCGGTGGGCTACACCTTC	CSAIEAVGYTF
TRBV10-2	TRBJ1-1	NA	few	TGCGCCAGCAGCGCCAATGAGGTGGAAGGAAAAGCTTTCTTT	CASSANEVEGKAFF
TRBV20-1	TRBJ2-5	NA	many	TGCAGTGCTAGAGCCGGCGGGATGACTCAAGAGACCCAGTACTTC	CSARAGGMTQETQYF
TRBV7-9	TRBJ2-7	TRBD2	NA	TGTGCCAGCAGCTGGGTACTAGCGGGAGGCTACGAGCAGTACTTC	CASSWVLAGGYEQYF
TRBV14	TRBJ1-2	NA	few	TGTGCCAGCAGCCAAGTCGGGTTAAACTATGGCTACACCTTC	CASSQVGLNYGYTF
TRBV29-1	TRBJ2-1	TRBD2	few	TGCAGCGTCTCCCCCCCCGCTAGCGGGTACAATGAGCAGTTCTTC	CSVSPPASGYNEQFF
TRBV18	TRBJ2-5	TRBD1	NA	TGTGCCAGCTCACTCGGGACAGGGGGACGAGAGACCCAGTACTTC	CASSLGTGGRETQYF
TRBV2	TRBJ1-4	TRBD1	NA	TGTACCAGCAGGGGGAGGGGCGCGGCAACTAATGAAAAACTGTTTTTT	CTSRGRGAATNEKLFF
TRBV18	TRBJ2-3	NA	NA	TGTGCCAGCCCACCGACCTCGACTCCTAGCACAGATACGCAGTATTTT	CASPPTSTPSTDTQYF
TRBV3-1	TRBJ2-2	NA	many	TGTGCCAGCACCCCCTTATTGACGAACACCGGGGAGCTGTTTTTT	CASTPLLTNTGELFF
TRBV7-8	TRBJ1-6	NA	many	TGTGCCAGCAGCCGCGCCGTTAATTCACCCCTCCACTTT	CASSRAVNSPLHF
TRBV5-6	TRBJ2-3	NA	few	TGTGCCAGCAGCGTCGCACTAGCTCGTGTTACTTCAACGGACACAGATACGCAGTATTTT	CASSVALARVTSTDTDTQYF
TRBV14	TRBJ2-1	TRBD2	NA	TGTGCCAGCAGCCAGGAAGCGGGAGTCGAGCAGTTCTTC	CASSQEAGVEQFF
TRBV7-2	TRBJ2-3	NA	many	TGTGCCAGCAGCCCCCGGGACTTTCCTACAGATACGCAGTATTTT	CASSPRDFPTDTQYF
TRBV29-1	TRBJ2-7	NA	many	TGCAGCGTTCGGGTTACCGCCTCCTACGAGCAGTACTTC	CSVRVTASYEQYF
TRBV6-1	TRBJ2-5	TRBD1	few	TGTGCCAGCAGTTCCCAGGGGGTACGGCAAGAGACCCAGTACTTC	CASSSQGVRQETQYF
TRBV25-1	TRBJ1-5	TRBD1	few	TGTGCCAGCAGTGACGGGACAGACAGCAATCAGCCCCAGCATTTT	CASSDGTDSNQPQHF
TRBV27	TRBJ2-7	TRBD1	NA	TGTGCCACCTTAGGTCCGGGACAGGGGGGTTACGAGCAGTACTTC	CATLGPGQGGYEQYF
TRBV12-3/TRBV12-4	TRBJ1-1	NA	many	NA	CASSFGAGTFF
TRBV18	TRBJ2-4	NA	many	TGTGCCAGCTCACCATACGGACAGAATTCTAACATTCAGTACTTC	CASSPYGQNSNIQYF
TRBV11-2	TRBJ2-7	TRBD2	NA	TGTGCCAGCAGCTTAGTAGCTCCCAGCGGGGGAACCTACGAGCAGTACTTC	CASSLVAPSGGTYEQYF
TRBV12-5	TRBJ1-1	NA	NA	TGTGCTAGTGGTTTGGTGTCTACAGGGAGAACTGAAGCTTTCTTT	CASGLVSTGRTEAFF
TRBV2	TRBJ1-5	NA	NA	TGTGCCAGCAGAAAGGGGAACAGGCAAAATCAGCCCCAGCATTTT	CASRKGNRQNQPQHF
TRBV6-2/TRBV6-3	TRBJ1-2	TRBD1	NA	TGTGCCAGCAGTTACGGGCAGGGGGCTTCAGCTAACTATGGCTACACCTTC	CASSYGQGASANYGYTF
TRBV7-3	TRBJ2-3	TRBD2	many	TGTGCCAGCAGCCCCGTAGCGGGAGGGCCAGATACGCAGTATTTT	CASSPVAGGPDTQYF
TRBV20-1	TRBJ2-5	TRBD2	few	TGCAGTGCTAGATCCCCGGGACTAGCGAGGGTGGAGACCCAGTACTTC	CSARSPGLARVETQYF
TRBV4-1	TRBJ2-7	TRBD1	NA	TGCGCCAGCAGCCCCAATCGACAGGGTGTTGTTGACGAGCAGTACTTC	CASSPNRQGVVDEQYF
TRBV28	TRBJ2-1	TRBD2	many	TGTGCCAGCAGTTCGACTCAGTCTAGCGGGAGGCGGTCCTACAATGAGCAGTTCTTC	CASSSTQSSGRRSYNEQFF
TRBV9	TRBJ1-4	NA	few	TGTGCCAGCAGCCCCGCGCGGGCTTTCGGAAAACTGTTTTTT	CASSPARAFGKLFF
TRBV28	TRBJ2-7	NA	many	TGTGCCAGCAGTTCGCCCGGACAACCCTACGAGCAGTACTTC	CASSSPGQPYEQYF
TRBV7-6	TRBJ2-7	TRBD2	few	TGTGCCAGCAGCTCCTTCCATAGCGGGAACCCCTACGAGCAGTACTTC	CASSSFHSGNPYEQYF
TRBV2	TRBJ1-3	NA	NA	TGTGCCAGCAGTGAAGCAGGGGACGTATACTCTGGAAACACCATATATTTT	CASSEAGDVYSGNTIYF
TRBV2	TRBJ1-1	NA	NA	TGTGCCAGCTACAGGCTGAACACTGAAGCTTTCTTT	CASYRLNTEAFF
TRBV7-3	TRBJ2-1	TRBD2	NA	TGTGCCAGCAGCTTACAGAGCGGGAGTAGCGATGAGCAGTTCTTC	CASSLQSGSSDEQFF
TRBV30	TRBJ1-1	NA	many	TGTGCCTGGAGTGAGGGGAACACTGAAGCTTTCTTT	CAWSEGNTEAFF
TRBV6-2/TRBV6-3	TRBJ2-7	TRBD1	few	TGTGCCAGCAGTTACTCGACAGGGTTTTTGCCAAGCTACGAGCAGTACTTC	CASSYSTGFLPSYEQYF
TRBV2	TRBJ1-1	NA	many	TGTGCCAGCAGAACCCAGGGAGGAGTGGCGAACACTGAAGCTTTCTTT	CASRTQGGVANTEAFF
TRBV12-3/TRBV12-4	TRBJ1-4	NA	few	TGTGCCAGCAGTTCACACCAAGGCACTAATGAAAAACTGTTTTTT	CASSSHQGTNEKLFF
TRBV18	TRBJ2-3	TRBD2	few	TGTGCCAGCTCACCACTCACTAGCGGGCGAACTAGCACAGATACGCAGTATTTT	CASSPLTSGRTSTDTQYF
TRBV7-9	TRBJ1-4	TRBD1	few	TGTGCCAGCAGCTTAGCGCCGACAGGGGATGAAAAACTGTTTTTT	CASSLAPTGDEKLFF
TRBV12-3/TRBV12-4	TRBJ2-4	NA	many	TGTGCCAGCAGCCCAGCAGGGGCCAAAAACATTCAGTACTTC	CASSPAGAKNIQYF
TRBV28	TRBJ2-7	NA	many	TGTGCCAGCAGTTCCTCCCCTGGCGGGTATGAGCAGTACTTC	CASSSSPGGYEQYF
TRBV7-8	TRBJ2-7	TRBD2	NA	TGTGCCAGCAGCTTAGAGACTAGCGGGACCGACGAGCAGTACTTC	CASSLETSGTDEQYF
TRBV18	TRBJ2-7	TRBD1	many	TGTGCCAGCTCACTCTCGACAGGGATCGGCTACGAGCAGTACTTC	CASSLSTGIGYEQYF
TRBV4-1	TRBJ2-6	TRBD1	few	TGCGCCAGCAGCCAGCGGACAGGTTTCTCTGGGGCCAACGTCCTGACTTTC	CASSQRTGFSGANVLTF
TRBV11-2	TRBJ2-7	TRBD1	many	TGTGCCAGCAGCTTACCCGGACAGGCAGTACACTACGAGCAGTACTTC	CASSLPGQAVHYEQYF
TRBV28	TRBJ2-7	TRBD2	few	TGTGCCAGCAGTACACGGACTAGCGGGAGTTACGAGCAGTACTTC	CASSTRTSGSYEQYF
TRBV4-1	TRBJ2-3	TRBD1	NA	TGCGCCAGCAGCCCCCTAGACAGGGGGATTAAGGATACGCAGTATTTT	CASSPLDRGIKDTQYF
TRBV7-2	TRBJ2-5	NA	NA	TGTGCCACCTCCCCACAGGGCCAAGAGACCCAGTACTTC	CATSPQGQETQYF
TRBV20-1	TRBJ2-7	TRBD2	many	TGCAGTGCTAGCCCACTAGCGGGAGAGTACGAGCAGTACTTC	CSASPLAGEYEQYF
TRBV20-1	TRBJ2-2	NA	NA	TGCAGTGCTAGTCAGGGTGGCACCGGGGAGCTGTTTTTT	CSASQGGTGELFF
TRBV20-1	TRBJ2-5	TRBD2	NA	TGCAGTGCTAGGCTCACTAGCGGAGTAGGGACCCAGTACTTC	CSARLTSGVGTQYF
TRBV6-1	TRBJ2-3	NA	few	TGTGCCAGCAGTGGCAAGGGGGGGGGGATGACAGATACGCAGTATTTT	CASSGKGGGMTDTQYF
TRBV4-1	TRBJ2-7	TRBD1	NA	TGCGCCAGCAGCCGCCTACCGGGACAGGCATACGAGCAGTACTTC	CASSRLPGQAYEQYF
TRBV3-1	TRBJ2-2	TRBD1	few	TGTGCCAGCAGCCATAGACAGGGGTCGGACACCGGGGAGCTGTTTTTT	CASSHRQGSDTGELFF
TRBV7-8	TRBJ2-1	TRBD2	NA	TGTGCCAGCAGCCAACTAGCGGGGGAATACAATGAGCAGTTCTTC	CASSQLAGEYNEQFF
TRBV28	TRBJ1-2	NA	NA	TGTGCCAGCAGCTTGGGGCAGGCTCGTACTAACTATGGCTACACCTTC	CASSLGQARTNYGYTF
TRBV6-1	TRBJ1-1	NA	many	TGTGCCAGCAGTTTTCAGGGTTGGACGAACACTGAAGCTTTCTTT	CASSFQGWTNTEAFF